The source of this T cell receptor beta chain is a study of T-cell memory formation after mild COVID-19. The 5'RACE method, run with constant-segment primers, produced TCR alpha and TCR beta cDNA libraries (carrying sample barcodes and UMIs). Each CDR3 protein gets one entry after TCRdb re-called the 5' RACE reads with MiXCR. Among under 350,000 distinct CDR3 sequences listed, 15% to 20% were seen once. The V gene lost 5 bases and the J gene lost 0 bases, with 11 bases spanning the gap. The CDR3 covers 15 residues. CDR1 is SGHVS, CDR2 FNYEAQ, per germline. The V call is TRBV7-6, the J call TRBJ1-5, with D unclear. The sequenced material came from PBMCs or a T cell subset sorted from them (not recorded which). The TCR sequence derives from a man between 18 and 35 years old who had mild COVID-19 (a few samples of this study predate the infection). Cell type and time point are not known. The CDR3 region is CASSPHGGSNQPQHF. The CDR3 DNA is TGTGCCAGCAGCCCCCACGGCGGTAGCAATCAGCCCCAGCATTTT.